One sample yielded the 25 T cell receptor beta chains listed below, sequenced in a study of blood T cell repertoires in COVID-19. This table comes from immunoSEQ multiplex PCR, and its TCRdb copy is limited to in-frame clones, with some not included. The sample contains approximately 200,000 clones, just over 85% of which appear only once. The sequenced sample consisted of peripheral blood. These receptors came from a man aged 18 to 30 with active or convalescent COVID-19.

This chain joins TRBV5-5 and TRBJ1-1, with 7 bases identical to TRBD1. V was clipped by 0 bases and J by 1 base; unmatched bases: 3. The CDR3 runs to 15 residues. Germline V gives CDR1 SGHKS, CDR2 YYEKEE (reference sequence). The DNA for the CDR3 is TGTGCCAGCAGCTTGGCAGGGGGACAGAACACTGAAGCTTTCTTT. This codes for CASSLAGGQNTEAFF.

This clone was found once. The chain is built from TRBV30 and TRBJ2-3; D unclear. CDR3 length: 13 amino acids. Germline CDR1 is GTSNPN and CDR2 is SVGIG (reference sequence). V was pared by 4 bases and J by 2 bases, with 10 bases between. The CDR3 protein is CAWTRENTDTQYF. The DNA for the CDR3 is TGTGCCTGGACAAGAGAGAACACAGATACGCAGTATTTT.

This clone was observed a single time. V usage is TRBV11-2 and J usage is TRBJ1-2; D perhaps matches TRBD1 (6 bases). Trimming removed 3 bases from V and 0 bases from J, with 20 bases in between. CDR3 length: 18 amino acids. Per the germline V gene, CDR1 is SGHAT and CDR2 is FQNNGV. CDR3 nucleotides: TGTGCCAGCAGCTTTGGCAGGGGAGGGTTGGGGACTAACTATGGCTACACCTTC. Encoded protein: CASSFGRGGLGTNYGYTF.

This chain joins TRBV24-1 and TRBJ2-7, with D perhaps TRBD1 (6 bases). CDR1 and CDR2 from the germline V gene are KGHDR and SFDVKD. Between the trimmed V and J ends, which lost 9 bases and 0 bases, there was a span of 17 bases. The CDR3 is 15 residues long. CDR3 protein: CATCYGDIHSYEQYF. The CDR3 region has the DNA TGTGCCACCTGCTACGGGGACATCCACTCCTACGAGCAGTACTTC.

This chain links TRBV21-1 with TRBJ2-1; the table calls TRBD2, which could not be checked here. TRBV21-1 is a known pseudogene. The CDR3 is 14 residues long. CDR3 DNA: TGTGCCAGCAGCAAATGGCGGGCCTACAATGAGCAGTTCTTC. Amino acid sequence: CASSKWRAYNEQFF.

The chain links TRBV7-6 to TRBJ2-6, with D possibly matching TRBD1 (6 bases). The CDR3 sequence is 15 residues long. Germline V gene lookup returns CDR1 SGHVS and CDR2 FNYEAQ. Between the trimmed V and J ends, which lost 8 bases and 0 bases, there was a span of 11 bases. The CDR3 coding sequence is TGTGCCAGCGGCCAGGGGAACTCTGGGGCCAACGTCCTGACTTTC. Amino acids: CASGQGNSGANVLTF.

This clone came up a few times. The chain is built from TRBV30 and TRBJ1-1; 7 positions match TRBD1. The CDR3 has 13 amino acids. CDR1 and CDR2 from the germline V gene are GTSNPN and SVGIG (reference sequence). J was trimmed by 5 bases and V by 3 bases; bases with no gene match: 6. CDR3 amino acids: CAWRKGARTEAFF. The CDR3, as DNA: TGTGCCTGGAGGAAGGGGGCAAGGACTGAAGCTTTCTTT.

This chain links TRBV5-1 with TRBJ2-7; 12 bases match TRBD1. This CDR3 comprises 15 residues. Per the germline V gene, CDR1 is SGHRS and CDR2 is YFSETQ. V trimming: 4 bases; J trimming: 2 bases; junction bases outside the gene matches: 4. The CDR3 coding sequence is TGCGCCAGCAGCGGGACAGGGGGCGTCCCCTACGAGCAGTACTTC. This translates into CASSGTGGVPYEQYF.

The chain combines TRBV28 with TRBJ1-5; 7 positions agree with TRBD1. Germline CDR1 reads MDHEN; CDR2 reads SYDVKM. This CDR3 has 15 amino acids. The V segment lost 5 bases and the J segment 4 bases; nucleotides outside the gene matches: 8. This CDR3 is CASSPTDRLNQPQHF. The CDR3 DNA reads as TGTGCCAGCAGTCCTACGGACAGGCTGAATCAGCCCCAGCATTTT. The full variable domain, its missing parts supplied by reference TRBV28 and TRBJ1-5, is DVKVTQSSRYLVKRTGEKVFLECVQDMDHENMFWYRQDPGLGLRLIYFSYDVKMKEKGDIPEGYSVSREKKERFSLILESASTNQTSMYLCASSPTDRLNQPQHFGDGTRLSIL.

This rearrangement joins TRBV7-2 to TRBJ2-2; 9 bases match TRBD2. V gave up 3 bases and J gave up 7 bases; unmatched junction bases: 6. Germline V lookup: CDR1 SGHTA, CDR2 FQGNSA. CDR3 size: 15 residues. The CDR3, as DNA: TGTGCCAGCAGCTTCATGGCGGGAGGGGACGGGGAGCTGTTTTTT. This translates into CASSFMAGGDGELFF.

J is TRBJ2-6 and V is TRBV5-8, with TRBD2 as a possible D gene (6 bases). From germline, CDR1 is SGHTS and CDR2 YDEGEE. The CDR3 is made up of 18 amino acids. V lost 4 bases, J lost 0 bases, and 17 bases lay in between. In nucleotides, the CDR3 is TGTGCCAGCAGCCCCCGGGGAGGCCGACGCTCTGGGGCCAACGTCCTGACTTTC. This codes for CASSPRGGRRSGANVLTF.

This chain links TRBV14 with TRBJ2-2; D call uncertain. With 3 bases removed from V and 2 bases from J, the gap between germline ends came to 19 bases. This CDR3 region has 18 residues. Germline V gene sequence: CDR1 SGHDN, CDR2 FVKESK. The CDR3 nucleotides are TGTGCCAGCAGCCATGGTCGGCGGCACGTCGATAACACCGGGGAGCTGTTTTTT. This translates into CASSHGRRHVDNTGELFF.

The V gene is TRBV29-1, the J gene TRBJ1-2; D is unresolved. Germline loops: CDR1 SQVTM, CDR2 ANQGSEA. The V end lost 2 bases, the J end lost 12 bases, and 13 bases lay between the germline ends. The CDR3 is 11 amino acids. Here the CDR3 DNA reads TGCAGCGTTGAAAGGGAGGGCCACAACACCTTC. This codes for CSVEREGHNTF.

The genes are TRBV6-5 and TRBJ1-5, with TRBD1 matching 11 bases. V dropped 6 bases and J dropped 6; count of bases not matched to a gene: 7. This CDR3 has 15 residues. Germline V gene sequence: CDR1 MNHEY, CDR2 SVGAGI. The CDR3 is CASRAGTGGTQPQHF. In DNA form, the CDR3 reads TGTGCCAGCAGGGCCGGGACAGGGGGTACTCAGCCCCAGCATTTT.

This clone was found once. The rearrangement uses TRBV7-2 and TRBJ2-5, with 10 bases fitting TRBD2. Germline loops: CDR1 SGHTA, CDR2 FQGNSA. This CDR3 is 14 amino acids long. The junction had 8 bases not matched to a gene; V was cut back by 4 bases and J by 9 bases. CDR3 residues: CASSYGPGLASQYF. The DNA of the CDR3 is TGTGCCAGCAGCTACGGACCGGGACTAGCGTCCCAGTACTTC.

The chain recombines TRBV24-1 with TRBJ2-3, with a weak D call TRBD2 (5 bases). Trimming took 1 base from V and 0 from J, leaving 13 bases between them. Germline lookup yields CDR1 KGHDR and CDR2 SFDVKD. This CDR3 has 17 amino acids. The CDR3 spells CATSDFIREGSTDTQYF. For the CDR3, the DNA is TGTGCCACCAGTGATTTTATTCGGGAAGGTAGCACAGATACGCAGTATTTT.

The DNA for the CDR3 is TGTGCCACCGGGGGCGACAGAAATAGCACAGATACGCAGTATTTT. It translates to CATGGDRNSTDTQYF. The chain has TRBV24-1 and TRBJ2-3, with D perhaps matching TRBD1 (6 bases). CDR3 size: 15 residues. The germline CDR1 and CDR2 sequences are KGHDR and SFDVKD. The germline V and J ends were trimmed by 9 bases and 0 bases, with 15 bases remaining between them.

This clone appeared a single time. The chain employs TRBV5-4 and TRBJ2-3, with D possibly TRBD1 on 5 matching bases. V lost 0 bases to trimming and J lost 8 bases, with 10 bases between them. CDR3 length: 13 amino acids. CDR1 and CDR2 (germline): SGHNT, YYREEE (reference sequence). CDR3 sequence (DNA): TGTGCCAGCAGCTTGGAGGGGCACGGTACGCAGTATTTT. Translated, it gives CASSLEGHGTQYF.

This clone has more than one count but fewer than ten. J is TRBJ1-5 and V is TRBV6-5; 10 bases are shared with TRBD1. The V gene end was trimmed by 5 bases and the J gene end by 6 bases; junction bases not matched to a gene: 4. Germline assignment: CDR1 MNHEY and CDR2 SVGAGI. The CDR3 is made up of 14 amino acids. Here the CDR3 reads CASSKTGGGQPQHF. The CDR3 DNA follows: TGTGCCAGCAGTAAGACAGGGGGCGGTCAGCCCCAGCATTTT.

This chain joins TRBV6-5 and TRBJ1-5, with 8 bases that match TRBD1. J lost 5 bases, V lost 5 bases, and 5 bases had no gene match. The CDR3 extends over 14 amino acids. Germline V gene sequence: CDR1 MNHEY, CDR2 SVGAGI. The CDR3 loop reads CASSRTGHDQPQHF. The CDR3 DNA follows: TGTGCCAGCAGTAGGACAGGGCACGATCAGCCCCAGCATTTT.

The rearrangement links TRBV20-1 to TRBJ1-6; 7 nucleotides match TRBD1. V lost 3 bases and J lost 5; bases outside the gene matches: 4. This CDR3 spans 14 amino acids. In germline, CDR1 is DFQATT, CDR2 SNEGSKA (reference sequence). DNA for the CDR3: TGCAGTGCTAGTACCGGGACAGATAATTCACCCCTCCACTTT. It encodes CSASTGTDNSPLHF.

The rearrangement links TRBV27 to TRBJ1-5; D is perhaps TRBD1 (5 bases). Trimming shortened V by 8 bases and J by 7 bases, and 18 bases separated the two germline ends. The germline CDR1 and CDR2 sequences are MNHEY and SMNVEV (reference sequence). The CDR3 has 14 residues. The CDR3, as DNA: TGTGCCAGCCGGTTCATCCAGGGCTCCCAGCCCCAGCATTTT. Residues: CASRFIQGSQPQHF.

The chain joins TRBV13 to TRBJ2-1, with TRBD2 identical over 8 bases. The V and J ends lost 0 bases and 7 bases, in that order; junction bases with no gene match: 5. Looked up from germline, CDR1 is PRHDT and CDR2 is FYEKMQ (reference sequence). The CDR3 extends over 15 amino acids. Here the CDR3 DNA reads TGTGCCAGCAGCTTAGGGTCGCGGGAGGTTAATGAGCAGTTCTTC. Translated, it gives CASSLGSREVNEQFF.

This rearrangement joins TRBV28 to TRBJ2-7, with D possibly being TRBD1 (5 bases). V was shortened by 2 bases and J by 2 bases, with 10 bases between the two germline ends. CDR3 size: 14 residues. Looked up from germline, CDR1 is MDHEN and CDR2 is SYDVKM. In nucleotides, the CDR3 is TGTGCCAGCAGTTTAAGACAGCAACCCTACGAGCAGTACTTC. The encoded protein is CASSLRQQPYEQYF. The variable domain in full, completed from reference TRBV28 and TRBJ2-7, reads DVKVTQSSRYLVKRTGEKVFLECVQDMDHENMFWYRQDPGLGLRLIYFSYDVKMKEKGDIPEGYSVSREKKERFSLILESASTNQTSMYLCASSLRQQPYEQYFGPGTRLTVT.

The chain is built from TRBV9 and TRBJ2-7, with 8 positions matching TRBD2. Trimming took 4 bases from V and 2 from J; bases not matched to a gene: 5. Per the germline V gene, CDR1 is SGDLS and CDR2 is YYNGEE. This CDR3 has 14 residues. DNA of the CDR3: TGTGCCAGCAGCTCGGGGGGGTTTACCTACGAGCAGTACTTC. Amino acid sequence: CASSSGGFTYEQYF.